This T cell receptor (beta chain) was observed in a study of vaccination and CD4 T cells after COVID-19. Study details: Every participant was given two doses of BNT162b2 or mRNA-1273 vaccine. Post-COVID sampling occurred a median about 100 days after diagnosis (range 35 to 161). Whole-study results and caveats: Analysis of convalescent patients found that 304 of 307 vaccine-specific clones were spike mono-reactive.

There are a few counts of this clonotype. Its cognate antigen is unknown. TCRdb reprocessed the PCR reads with MiXCR, giving one entry per CDR3 protein. This table holds just over 20,000 distinct CDR3 sequences, roughly 64% found once. The CDR3 length is 16 residues. With 0 bases removed from V and 0 bases from J, the gap between germline ends came to 12 bases. Germline CDR1 is DFQATT and CDR2 is SNEGSKA (reference sequence). The chain recombines TRBV20-1 with TRBJ2-1, with D possibly matching TRBD2 (7 bases). Source: CD4+ T cells from blood, taken before SARS-CoV-2 vaccination. This receptor was obtained from a human donor who had recovered from COVID-19. CDR3 in amino acids: CSAREGGLGSYNEQFF. The CDR3 DNA follows: TGCAGTGCTAGAGAGGGGGGGCTAGGCTCCTACAATGAGCAGTTCTTC.